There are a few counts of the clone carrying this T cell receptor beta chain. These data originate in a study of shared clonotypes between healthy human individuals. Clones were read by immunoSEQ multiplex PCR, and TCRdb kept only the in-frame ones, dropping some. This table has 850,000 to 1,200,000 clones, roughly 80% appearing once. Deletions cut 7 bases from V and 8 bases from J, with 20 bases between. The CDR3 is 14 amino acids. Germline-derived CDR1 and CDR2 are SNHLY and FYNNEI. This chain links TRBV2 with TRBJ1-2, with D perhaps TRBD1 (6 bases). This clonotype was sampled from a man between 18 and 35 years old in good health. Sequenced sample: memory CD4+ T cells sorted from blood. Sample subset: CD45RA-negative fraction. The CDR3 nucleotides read TGTGCCAGCATTCGGACCACAGGGTTGGGGGGCTACACCTTC. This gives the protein CASIRTTGLGGYTF.